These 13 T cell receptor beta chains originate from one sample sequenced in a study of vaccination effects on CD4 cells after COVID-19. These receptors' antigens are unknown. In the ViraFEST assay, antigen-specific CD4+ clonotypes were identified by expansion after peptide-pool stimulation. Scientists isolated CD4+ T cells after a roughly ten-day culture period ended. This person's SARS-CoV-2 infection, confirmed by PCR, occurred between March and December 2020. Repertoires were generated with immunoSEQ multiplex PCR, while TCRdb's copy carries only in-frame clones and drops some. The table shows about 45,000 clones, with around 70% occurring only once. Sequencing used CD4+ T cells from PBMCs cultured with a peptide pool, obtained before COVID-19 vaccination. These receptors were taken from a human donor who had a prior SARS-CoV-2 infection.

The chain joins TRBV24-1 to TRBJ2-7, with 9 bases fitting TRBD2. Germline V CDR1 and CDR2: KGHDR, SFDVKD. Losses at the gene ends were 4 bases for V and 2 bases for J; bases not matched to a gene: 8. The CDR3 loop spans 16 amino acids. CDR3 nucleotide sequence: TGTGCCACCAGTGACCCGACTAGCGGAAGTCCCTACGAGCAGTACTTC. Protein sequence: CATSDPTSGSPYEQYF.

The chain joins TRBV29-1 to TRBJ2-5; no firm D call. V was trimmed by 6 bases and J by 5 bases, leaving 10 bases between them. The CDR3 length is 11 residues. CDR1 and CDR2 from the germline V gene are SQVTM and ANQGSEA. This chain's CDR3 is CSVRASETQYF. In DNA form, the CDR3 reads TGCAGCGTCCGCGCCAGCGAGACCCAGTACTTC.

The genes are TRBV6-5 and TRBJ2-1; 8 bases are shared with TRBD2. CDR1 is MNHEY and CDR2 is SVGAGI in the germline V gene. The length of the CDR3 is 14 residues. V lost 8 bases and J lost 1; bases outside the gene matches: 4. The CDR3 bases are TGTGCCAGCCACCGACTAGCGTCCTACAATGAGCAGTTCTTC. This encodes CASHRLASYNEQFF.

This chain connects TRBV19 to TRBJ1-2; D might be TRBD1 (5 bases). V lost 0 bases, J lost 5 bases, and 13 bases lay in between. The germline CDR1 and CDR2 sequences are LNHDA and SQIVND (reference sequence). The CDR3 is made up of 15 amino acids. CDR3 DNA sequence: TGTGCCAGTAGTATAGACCGTATTACAGGATATGGCTACACCTTC. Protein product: CASSIDRITGYGYTF.

CDR3 sequence reads: CASRDRLPEQYF. DNA of the CDR3: TGTGCCAGCAGGGACAGGCTTCCCGAGCAGTACTTC. This sequence joins TRBV2 and TRBJ2-7; TRBD1 agrees at 7 bases. J lost 6 bases, V lost 6 bases, and 5 bases had no gene match. This CDR3 is 12 amino acids long. Per germline, CDR1 SNHLY and CDR2 FYNNEI.

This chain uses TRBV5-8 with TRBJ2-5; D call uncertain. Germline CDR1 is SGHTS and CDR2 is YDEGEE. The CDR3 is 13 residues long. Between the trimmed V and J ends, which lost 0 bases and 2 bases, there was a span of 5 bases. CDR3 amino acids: CASSLVQQETQYF. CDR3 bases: TGTGCCAGCAGCTTGGTACAGCAAGAGACCCAGTACTTC.

The CDR3 loop reads CASSLVDTQYF. The CDR3 DNA is TGTGCCAGCAGCCTAGTAGATACGCAGTATTTT. This rearrangement joins TRBV7-8 to TRBJ2-3; no definite D call. This CDR3 is built from 11 residues. Looked up from germline, CDR1 is SGHVS and CDR2 is FQNEAQ. The V and J ends lost 5 bases and 5 bases respectively, with 5 bases between them.

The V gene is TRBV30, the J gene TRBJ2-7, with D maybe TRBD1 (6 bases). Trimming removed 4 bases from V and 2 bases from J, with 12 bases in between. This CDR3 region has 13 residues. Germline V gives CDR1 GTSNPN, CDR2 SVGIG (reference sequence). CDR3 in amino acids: CAWTTGSAYEQYF. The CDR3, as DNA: TGTGCCTGGACGACAGGCTCTGCCTACGAGCAGTACTTC. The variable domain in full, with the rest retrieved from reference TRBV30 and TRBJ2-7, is SQTIHQWPATLVQPVGSPLSLECTVEGTSNPNLYWYRQAAGRGLQLLFYSVGIGQISSEVPQNLSASRPQDRQFILSSKKLLLSDSGFYLCAWTTGSAYEQYFGPGTRLTVT.

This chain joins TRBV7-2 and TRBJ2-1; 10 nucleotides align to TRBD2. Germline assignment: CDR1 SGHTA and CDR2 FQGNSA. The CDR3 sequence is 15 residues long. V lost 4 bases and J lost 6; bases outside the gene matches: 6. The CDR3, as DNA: TGTGCCAGCAGCTCTTACGGACTAGCGGCCAATGAGCAGTTCTTC. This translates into CASSSYGLAANEQFF.

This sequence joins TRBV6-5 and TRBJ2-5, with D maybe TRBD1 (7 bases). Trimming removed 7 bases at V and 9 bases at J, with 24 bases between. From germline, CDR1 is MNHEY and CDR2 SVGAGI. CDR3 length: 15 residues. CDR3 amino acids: CASKEGTGALPSQYF. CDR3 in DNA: TGTGCCAGCAAGGAGGGCACAGGGGCCCTTCCCTCCCAGTACTTC.

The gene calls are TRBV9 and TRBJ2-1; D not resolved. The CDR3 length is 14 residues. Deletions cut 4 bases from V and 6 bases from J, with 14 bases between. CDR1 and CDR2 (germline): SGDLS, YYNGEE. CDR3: CASSPVSRSNEQFF. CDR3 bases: TGTGCCAGCAGCCCCGTGTCCCGGAGCAATGAGCAGTTCTTC.

The CDR3 DNA sequence: TGTGCCAGCAGCCTCCTGCAAGGGGGCCAAGAGACCCAGTACTTC. Protein sequence: CASSLLQGGQETQYF. This chain joins TRBV6-5 and TRBJ2-5; a possible D gene is TRBD1 (6 bases). The CDR3 has 15 amino acids. Between the trimmed V and J ends, which lost 6 bases and 1 base, there was a span of 15 bases. CDR1 MNHEY and CDR2 SVGAGI come from the germline V gene.

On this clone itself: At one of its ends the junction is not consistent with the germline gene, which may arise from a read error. The chain's CDR3 is CASNSDGPNLPQHF. CDR3 nucleotides: TGTGCCAGCAACTCCGACGGCCCGAATCTGCCCCAGCATTTT. The rearrangement links TRBV2 to TRBJ1-5; D gene uncertain. CDR1 is SNHLY, CDR2 FYNNEI, per germline. The CDR3 contains 14 residues.